The 24 T cell receptor beta chains below come from one sample, sequenced in a study of CD4 T cells in relation to SARS-CoV-2 and coronaviruses. Unexposed donor CD4+ T cells date from 2011-2018, before the COVID-19 pandemic. The repertoire was sequenced with immunoSEQ multiplex PCR; TCRdb's copy has only in-frame clones and lacks some. Altogether around 62,000 clones are present, approximately 94% being singletons, with the ten largest covering 0.14%. The sequenced material came from naive CD4+ T cells from PBMCs. Subset denoted: naive CD4+ T cells isolated by negative enrichment. The receptors were gathered from a human donor in good health.

The chain couples TRBV19 to TRBJ2-1; TRBD2 aligns across 9 bases. Germline CDR1 is LNHDA and CDR2 is SQIVND (reference sequence). J was trimmed by 5 bases and V by 3 bases; bases with no gene match: 5. The CDR3 totals 15 residues. CDR3 nucleotides: TGTGCCAGTAGTATTTGGCGGGAGGGTGACAATGAGCAGTTCTTC. Encoded protein: CASSIWREGDNEQFF.

The chain joins TRBV11-3 to TRBJ2-7, with TRBD2 as a possible D gene (6 bases). Trimming removed 0 bases at V and 6 bases at J, with 18 bases between. This CDR3 has 16 amino acids. CDR1 SGHNT and CDR2 YENEEA come from the germline V gene. CDR3 sequence: CASSLDLSGATSEQYF. The CDR3 nucleotides read TGTGCCAGCAGCTTAGATCTGTCGGGAGCCACTAGCGAGCAGTACTTC.

This clone was picked up one time. This chain uses TRBV27 with TRBJ2-7, with 11 nucleotides matching TRBD2. From germline, CDR1 is MNHEY and CDR2 SMNVEV (reference sequence). Losses at the gene ends were 6 bases for V and 2 bases for J; bases not matched to a gene: 6. This CDR3 has 15 residues. CDR3 DNA sequence: TGTGCCAGCAGGAAGACTAGCGGGATGACCTACGAGCAGTACTTC. Translating it yields CASRKTSGMTYEQYF.

The chain is built from TRBV30 and TRBJ1-6; no definite D call. With 4 bases removed from V and 4 bases from J, the gap between germline ends came to 8 bases. This CDR3 contains 13 residues. The germline V gene encodes CDR1 GTSNPN and CDR2 SVGIG (reference sequence). In nucleotides, the CDR3 is TGTGCCTGGATGGCGGGTTATAATTCACCCCTCCACTTT. Translation: CAWMAGYNSPLHF.

The rearrangement uses TRBV5-1 and TRBJ2-7; D is tentatively TRBD1 or TRBD2 (7 bases each). V lost 4 bases and J lost 6, with 20 bases in between. Germline lookup yields CDR1 SGHRS and CDR2 YFSETQ. The CDR3 covers 15 residues. The DNA of the CDR3 is TGCGCCAGCAGCCCCCGATGGGAGGGGGCTCGCGAGCAGTACTTC. It yields the protein CASSPRWEGAREQYF.

The chain carries TRBV28 and TRBJ2-3; D remains ambiguous. CDR3 length: 14 amino acids. Germline loops: CDR1 MDHEN, CDR2 SYDVKM. The V end lost 7 bases, the J end lost 2 bases, and 13 bases lay between the germline ends. As DNA, the CDR3 is TGTGCCAGCAAGCAGGTATTCCTCACAGATACGCAGTATTTT. Protein sequence: CASKQVFLTDTQYF.

The gene calls are TRBV3-1 (or the pseudogene TRBV3-2) and TRBJ2-7, with unresolved D. The CDR3 extends over 14 amino acids. Trimming removed 1 base at V and 2 bases at J, with 9 bases between. CDR1 and CDR2 from the germline V gene are LGHDT and YNNKEL (reference sequence). Here the CDR3 reads CASSQGVYTYEQYF. The DNA for the CDR3 is TGTGCCAGCAGCCAAGGAGTTTACACCTACGAGCAGTACTTC.

The DNA of the CDR3 is TGTGCCAGCAGCCAAAAAGGGGGTGGCTATAATTCACCCCTCCACTTT. Translated, it gives CASSQKGGGYNSPLHF. The chain couples TRBV3-1 (or the pseudogene TRBV3-2) to TRBJ1-6; possibly TRBD1 for D (6 bases). Germline V gene lookup returns CDR1 LGHDT and CDR2 YNNKEL (reference sequence). V was pared by 2 bases and J by 3 bases, with 11 bases between. This CDR3 has 16 residues.

The chain joins TRBV5-1 to TRBJ2-1, with TRBD2 matching 8 bases. The germline V gene encodes CDR1 SGHRS and CDR2 YFSETQ. This CDR3 region has 17 residues. Germline trimming cut 2 bases from V and 9 bases from J; bases unmatched to any gene: 16. CDR3 in amino acids: CASSFRALAGLGGEQFF. In nucleotides, the CDR3 is TGCGCCAGCAGCTTCAGGGCCCTAGCGGGCCTGGGGGGTGAGCAGTTCTTC.

This chain connects TRBV4-1 to TRBJ2-3; D not resolved. V dropped 2 bases and J dropped 7 bases, with 13 bases sitting between them. From germline, CDR1 is MGHRA and CDR2 YSYEKL. This CDR3 comprises 14 residues. The CDR3 sequence is CASSQRVKANTQYF. CDR3 sequence (DNA): TGCGCCAGCAGCCAAAGAGTGAAGGCGAATACGCAGTATTTT.

The chain uses TRBV6-6 and TRBJ2-7, with D unclear. This CDR3 has 14 amino acids. Germline CDR1 MNHNY, CDR2 SVGAGI (reference sequence). The V end lost 0 bases, the J end lost 1 base, and 7 bases lay between the germline ends. The CDR3 region is CASSYSGRSYEQYF. The CDR3 nucleotides read TGTGCCAGCAGTTACTCAGGCCGGTCCTACGAGCAGTACTTC.

This sequence joins TRBV27 and TRBJ1-2; 9 bases match TRBD1. V lost 5 bases, J lost 1 base, and 8 bases stayed unmatched. From germline, CDR1 is MNHEY and CDR2 SMNVEV (reference sequence). The CDR3 is 16 amino acids. CDR3 bases: TGTGCCAGCAGTCCGGGGACAGGGCAACATAACTATGGCTACACCTTC. It is translated as CASSPGTGQHNYGYTF.

The V call is TRBV15, the J call TRBJ2-5; the match to TRBD2 covers 8 bases. Trimming at V came to 2 bases and at J to 0 bases, leaving 8 bases not matched to a gene. The CDR3 is 17 residues long. The germline CDR1 and CDR2 sequences are LNHNV and YYDKDF (reference sequence). CDR3 protein: CATSRSLAGLHQETQYF. Written as DNA, the CDR3 is TGTGCCACCAGCAGAAGTCTAGCGGGTCTCCACCAAGAGACCCAGTACTTC.

The chain combines TRBV10-3 with TRBJ2-7; 10 bases fit TRBD2. The junction had 4 bases not matched to a gene; V was cut back by 5 bases and J by 3 bases. The CDR3 sequence is 14 residues long. CDR1 and CDR2 (germline): ENHRY, SYGVKD. The CDR3 DNA reads TGTGCCATCAGTTCTAGCGGGAGTCTCTACGAGCAGTACTTC. It encodes CAISSSGSLYEQYF.

The V gene is TRBV7-3, the J gene TRBJ2-4; D may correspond to TRBD1 or TRBD2 (6 bases each). Trimming shortened V by 8 bases and J by 7 bases, and 21 bases separated the two germline ends. Germline V gene data show CDR1 as SGHTA and CDR2 as FQGTGA. CDR3 length: 15 amino acids. The CDR3 region has the DNA TGTGCCAGCTCCCTGTCGGGGGCCGGCGGGAACATTCAGTACTTC. As protein: CASSLSGAGGNIQYF.

The chain couples TRBV6-5 to TRBJ2-7; 7 bases fit TRBD2. The germline CDR1 and CDR2 sequences are MNHEY and SVGAGI. CDR3 length: 15 amino acids. The V gene end was trimmed by 6 bases and the J gene end by 7 bases; junction bases not matched to a gene: 15. DNA of the CDR3: TGTGCCAGCAGGCGAACCACACGGGGAGGGACTGAGCAGTACTTC. Protein sequence: CASRRTTRGGTEQYF.

The chain uses TRBV5-1 and TRBJ2-6, with 9 bases identical to TRBD1. This CDR3 is built from 18 residues. J gave up 0 bases and V 4 bases, and 8 bases lay outside the gene matches. The V gene's germline CDR1 is SGHRS and CDR2 YFSETQ. CDR3 sequence (DNA): TGCGCCAGCAGCGGGCGGACAGGGGACATCTCTGGGGCCAACGTCCTGACTTTC. Translated, it gives CASSGRTGDISGANVLTF.

V usage is TRBV5-1 and J usage is TRBJ1-1; D is ambiguous. The CDR3 consists of 15 residues. V gave up 4 bases and J gave up 7 bases, with 20 bases separating them. Per the germline V gene, CDR1 is SGHRS and CDR2 is YFSETQ. The CDR3 DNA reads as TGCGCCAGCAGCCCCGGCGCTGTTACGGCCCGTGAAGCTTTCTTT. Protein product: CASSPGAVTAREAFF.

The rearrangement uses TRBV4-1 and TRBJ1-2, with 9 positions matching TRBD1. The CDR3 length is 17 residues. V trimming: 1 base; J trimming: 3 bases; junction bases outside the gene matches: 9. Germline assignment: CDR1 MGHRA and CDR2 YSYEKL. CDR3 region: CASSQVAQGAGHYGYTF. For the CDR3, the DNA is TGCGCCAGCAGCCAAGTGGCACAGGGGGCAGGGCACTATGGCTACACCTTC.

The chain has TRBV5-1 and TRBJ2-3; D perhaps matches TRBD2 (6 bases). This CDR3 contains 15 residues. Germline assignment: CDR1 SGHRS and CDR2 YFSETQ. Trimming removed 0 bases at V and 3 bases at J, with 11 bases between. The CDR3 region is CASSLAGGLTDTQYF. DNA of the CDR3: TGCGCCAGCAGCTTGGCAGGAGGGCTGACAGATACGCAGTATTTT.

J is TRBJ2-1 and V is TRBV25-1, with unresolved D. This CDR3 is 12 amino acids long. V was trimmed by 2 bases and J by 9 bases, leaving 8 bases between them. The V gene's germline CDR1 is MGHDK and CDR2 SYGVNS. CDR3 sequence: CASSEDRPEQFF. CDR3 DNA sequence: TGTGCCAGCAGTGAAGACCGCCCTGAGCAGTTCTTC.

The chain joins TRBV28 to TRBJ2-1; TRBD2 aligns across 13 bases. V was clipped by 6 bases and J by 5 bases; unmatched bases: 1. Germline V gene lookup returns CDR1 MDHEN and CDR2 SYDVKM. This CDR3 has 14 residues. Here the CDR3 reads CASSGTSGNNEQFF. The DNA of the CDR3 is TGTGCCAGCAGCGGGACTAGCGGGAACAATGAGCAGTTCTTC.

In its sample, this clone was seen a few times. The J gene is TRBJ2-1, the V gene TRBV5-1; D is ambiguous. From germline, CDR1 is SGHRS and CDR2 YFSETQ. Trimming took off 5 bases at V and 6 bases at J, with 6 bases between the two ends. The CDR3 length is 11 residues. This CDR3 reads CASRLLNEQFF. The DNA of the CDR3 is TGCGCCAGCAGGCTACTCAATGAGCAGTTCTTC.

The chain employs TRBV6-5 and TRBJ2-3; 10 bases agree with TRBD1. Germline V CDR1 and CDR2: MNHEY, SVGAGI. J gave up 3 bases and V 3 bases, and 6 bases lay outside the gene matches. The CDR3 runs 16 residues. CDR3 sequence (DNA): TGTGCCAGCAGTTATCCGACAGGGGGCATTACAGATACGCAGTATTTT. Its translation: CASSYPTGGITDTQYF.